This TCR beta chain was found in a study of blood T cell repertoires in COVID-19. Per the germline V gene, CDR1 is SGHVS and CDR2 is FQNEAQ. This CDR3 has 16 amino acids. V lost 1 base and J lost 4, with 14 bases in between. Study processing details: Cell counts per sample came from amplifying reference gene primers. Using immunoSEQ multiplex PCR, the repertoire was profiled, and TCRdb retains in-frame clones only, with some absent. The D gene and trimming were derived from the DNA, and the V and J assignments and clone size from that table. The table has approximately 100,000 clones, under 75% seen once.

This sequence joins TRBV7-8 and TRBJ1-3; D may be TRBD1 (5 bases). Sample: peripheral blood. The clonotype originates from a man aged 80 or over with acute or convalescent COVID-19. Here the CDR3 reads CASSLGRGSNGNTIYF. The DNA of the CDR3 is TGTGCCAGCAGCTTAGGGAGGGGCTCGAACGGAAACACCATATATTTT.